This T cell receptor beta chain is drawn from a study of Ad26.COV2.S vaccination and SARS-CoV-2 variants (dated by TCRdb to the early 2020s). A note on the overall study: Donors in the vaccine arm were drawn from COV1001, a multicentre, randomized, double-blind, placebo-controlled phase I-IIa trial testing Ad26.COV2.S in healthy adults. Ad26.COV2.S was administered intramuscularly at a dose of 5x10^10 or 1x10^11 viral particles, either as one shot or as two shots given 56 days apart. Sequencing of the TCRbeta repertoire served to evaluate the specificity and breadth of SARS-CoV-2-reactive T cell receptors following Ad26.COV2.S vaccination. The TCR-sequenced set comprised about 32 samples: approximately 19 Ad26.COV2.S vaccine recipients, 5 placebo recipients and 8 SARS-CoV-2 convalescent individuals. Trial participants were randomized into five groups of five, in which low-dose or high-dose Ad26.COV2.S was given once or twice, or placebo was given on both occasions. Investigators did not know the trial group allocation while performing experiments and assessing outcomes.

Per the germline V gene, KGHDR is the CDR1 and SFDVKD is the CDR2. The germline V end is reduced by 2 bases and the J end by 6 bases; junction bases left unmatched: 8. From the cysteine through the phenylalanine, the CDR3 covers 16 amino acids. Kept here is only the CDR3 DNA, which spans 48 bases and is read in frame from base 1. TCRbeta CDR3 regions were sequenced with the immunoSEQ Assay. After extraction, genomic DNA underwent amplification by bias-controlled multiplex PCR, followed by high-throughput sequencing. On the study's bioinformatics: To quantify the absolute abundance of every unique TCRbeta CDR3 region, sequences were collapsed and filtered. T cell fraction was estimated by normalization of TCRbeta template counts to usable DNA, with usable DNA being measured through amplification of reference genes present in all nucleated cells. Repertoire TCRs were annotated as SARS-CoV-2-specific by exact matching of V gene, CDR3 amino acid sequence and J gene to a known reactive TCR set. The reference SARS-CoV-2 TCR set came from MIRA and was filtered for enrichment in COVID-19-positive ImmuneCODE repertoires, removing public or cross-reactive TCRs. Using the MIRA antigens, annotated TCRs were further analysed by specific ORF or by position within an ORF. Depth was the summed frequency of annotated unique rearrangements, while breadth was defined as annotated unique rearrangements over total unique productive rearrangements. Two-sided Wilcoxon rank-sum tests were used to compare TCR breadth between groups. What TCRdb holds here is the immuneACCESS table cut down to in-frame rearrangements. Part of the clones is not present; checked against another copy, under half of the missing clones reflect an unresolved V gene, and the others are unexplained. V, J and clone size reflect that table, while D and trimming were determined from the DNA. The sample table lists some 340,000 clones, 85% of them with a count of one. The biggest ten clones account for 2.1% of the sample.

About this clone: Its specific antigen is unknown. Per-base quality was not reported, and no clone a single base away is much larger than it.

Summary of the overall study and its limitations: The study was not powered to compare responses between vaccine doses or regimens. After vaccination, spike-specific CD8+ and CD4+ T cell responses were reported to show substantial breadth. Comparable non-spike TCR breadth was observed between vaccine and placebo recipients, consistent with only spike being contained in the vaccine. Compared with placebo recipients, Ad26.COV2.S recipients showed higher spike-specific TCR breadth (P = 0.0014). It was noted by the authors that total T cell responses may have been underestimated by the TCR breadth and depth analyses.

The treatment or condition label, as the study defines it: 19 received Ad26.COV2.S at low or high dose, single or two shots; about 5 received placebo; per-sample allocation not given. Repertoires of vaccine and placebo recipients were sequenced from samples collected on day 63 after the first injection. In Cohort 1b, about two dozen adults aged 18-55 years were enrolled at a single site in Boston, USA, between 29 July and 7 August 2020. Ad26.COV2.S consisted of a replication-incompetent adenovirus type 26 vector by which a prefusion-stabilized SARS-CoV-2 spike protein from the original Wuhan strain was expressed.

The chain joins TRBV24-1 to TRBJ2-1, with 8 middle bases fitting TRBD2. The source was peripheral blood, collected in a trial of Ad26.COV2.S vaccine versus placebo. This receptor was taken from a person between 18 and 60 years old who received the Ad26.COV2.S COVID-19 vaccine or a placebo. At the DNA level, the sequence is TGTGCCACCAGTGATTGGGTCGGGGGGGCCTCCAATGAGCAGTTCTTC. Its protein product is CATSDWVGGASNEQFF.